The 24 T cell receptor beta chains presented below share a single source sample, sequenced in a study of blood T cell repertoires in COVID-19. Repertoires were generated with immunoSEQ multiplex PCR, while TCRdb's copy carries only in-frame clones and drops some. In the table there are 250,000 or so clones, roughly 80% of which are singletons. The specimen sequenced was PBMCs or T cells enriched from blood (not recorded which). The receptor source for this set is a middle-aged man who had recovered from COVID-19.

This clone was recorded only once. The CDR3 bases are TGTGCCAGCAGCCCACACCGGGACAGATTAACCGGGGAGCTGTTTTTT. Amino acids: CASSPHRDRLTGELFF. This chain uses TRBV13 with TRBJ2-2, with TRBD1 matching 7 bases. The CDR3 runs to 16 residues. Per the germline V gene, CDR1 is PRHDT and CDR2 is FYEKMQ (reference sequence). V trimming: 5 bases; J trimming: 5 bases; junction bases outside the gene matches: 11. The variable domain in full, with the rest retrieved from reference TRBV13 and TRBJ2-2, is AAGVIQSPRHLIKEKRETATLKCYPIPRHDTVYWYQQGPGQDPQFLISFYEKMQSDKGSIPDRFSAQQFSDYHSELNMSSLELGDSALYFCASSPHRDRLTGELFFGEGSRLTVL.

The chain couples TRBV4-1 to TRBJ1-2; D is undetermined. Germline lookup yields CDR1 MGHRA and CDR2 YSYEKL. V was cut by 0 bases and J by 6 bases, with 11 bases left in between. The length of the CDR3 is 14 residues. The CDR3 loop reads CASSQDTLSDGYTF. The DNA of the CDR3 is TGCGCCAGCAGCCAAGATACTCTCTCGGATGGCTACACCTTC.

CDR3 nucleotide sequence: TGCGCCAGCAGCTCCCCGACTAGAGGTGAGCAGTTCTTC. Translation gives CASSSPTRGEQFF. The gene calls are TRBV5-1 and TRBJ2-1; TRBD2 is a possible D gene (6 bases). CDR1 is SGHRS and CDR2 is YFSETQ in the germline V gene. The V and J ends lost 3 bases and 9 bases respectively, with 13 bases between them. This CDR3 comprises 13 residues.

This chain connects TRBV6-2 or TRBV6-3 to TRBJ2-1; 10 bases agree with TRBD1. CDR3 length equals 16 residues. The germline V gene has CDR1 MNHEY and CDR2 SVGEGT. Trimming took 6 bases from V and 9 from J; bases not matched to a gene: 14. As DNA, the CDR3 is TGTGCCAGCAGCCTCCAAAGGGACAGGGGATATGGTGAGCAGTTCTTC. It translates to CASSLQRDRGYGEQFF.

This clone was observed once. This chain uses TRBV19 with TRBJ2-3; 9 bases agree with TRBD1. The V segment lost 5 bases and the J segment 5 bases; nucleotides outside the gene matches: 8. Germline V gene data show CDR1 as LNHDA and CDR2 as SQIVND (reference sequence). The CDR3 contains 15 residues. CDR3: CASSGRDRVVDTQYF. The CDR3, as DNA: TGTGCCAGTAGTGGCCGGGACAGGGTGGTAGATACGCAGTATTTT. Looking up the rest from reference TRBV19 and TRBJ2-3 gives the full variable domain: DGGITQSPKYLFRKEGQNVTLSCEQNLNHDAMYWYRQDPGQGLRLIYYSQIVNDFQKGDIAEGYSVSREKKESFPLTVTSAQKNPTAFYLCASSGRDRVVDTQYFGPGTRLTVL.

The rearrangement links TRBV6-5 to TRBJ2-1, with TRBD2 identical over 8 bases. From germline, CDR1 is MNHEY and CDR2 SVGAGI. The CDR3 covers 15 residues. V was pared by 10 bases and J by 7 bases, with 15 bases of the junction left unmatched. Here the CDR3 DNA reads TGTGCCACTCGAAAGCGGGGGCAACTGAGGAATGAGCAGTTCTTC. Translating gives CATRKRGQLRNEQFF.

The chain couples TRBV7-9 to TRBJ1-1; 7 positions match TRBD1. Looked up from germline, CDR1 is SEHNR and CDR2 is FQNEAQ (reference sequence). The CDR3 has 14 residues. Losses at the gene ends were 5 bases for V and 1 base for J; bases not matched to a gene: 4. CDR3 protein: CASSRGGANTEAFF. The CDR3 DNA follows: TGTGCCAGCAGCAGAGGGGGCGCGAACACTGAAGCTTTCTTT.

The chain couples TRBV19 to TRBJ1-6, with TRBD1 matching 7 bases. Losses at the gene ends were 4 bases for V and 8 bases for J; bases not matched to a gene: 5. The germline V gene has CDR1 LNHDA and CDR2 SQIVND (reference sequence). This CDR3 region has 14 residues. The CDR3 protein is CASSTGTEYSPLHF. For the CDR3, the DNA is TGTGCCAGTAGTACCGGGACAGAGTATTCACCCCTCCACTTT.

The chain combines TRBV4-2 with TRBJ2-2; 12 positions match TRBD2. The V segment lost 1 base and the J segment 6 bases; nucleotides outside the gene matches: 3. Germline CDR1 is LGHNA and CDR2 is YNFKEQ. This CDR3 has 16 residues. The CDR3 region is CASSQGLAGEAGELFF. CDR3 sequence (DNA): TGTGCCAGCAGCCAAGGACTAGCGGGAGAGGCCGGGGAGCTGTTTTTT.

This chain connects TRBV10-2 to TRBJ2-5; D possibly corresponds to TRBD1 (5 bases). V was clipped by 0 bases and J by 7 bases, with 9 bases between them. CDR3 length: 13 amino acids. Per the germline V gene, CDR1 is WSHSY and CDR2 is SAAADI. The CDR3 sequence: CASSESGVGTQYF. The CDR3 coding sequence is TGCGCCAGCAGTGAGTCAGGGGTTGGGACCCAGTACTTC.

This clone was seen more than once but under ten times. The rearrangement uses TRBV18 and TRBJ1-5, with D unresolved. This CDR3 spans 15 amino acids. Germline V gives CDR1 KGHSH, CDR2 LQKENI. V was pared by 1 base and J by 4 bases, with 11 bases between. In nucleotides, the CDR3 is TGTGCCAGCTCACCACAAGCTACCGATAATCAGCCCCAGCATTTT. Translating gives CASSPQATDNQPQHF.

This clone was picked up many times. The chain employs TRBV30 and TRBJ1-5, with unresolved D. The germline V gene has CDR1 GTSNPN and CDR2 SVGIG (reference sequence). There are 12 residues in the CDR3. The CDR3: CAFQEPGQPQHF. The DNA for the CDR3 is TGTGCGTTCCAGGAACCTGGACAGCCCCAGCATTTT.

J is TRBJ1-1 and V is TRBV12-5, with D uncertain. CDR1 is LGHNT, CDR2 FRNRAP, per germline. The V end lost 11 bases, the J end lost 7 bases, and 14 bases lay between the germline ends. The CDR3 has 11 residues. CDR3 bases: TGTGCTTCTAATGAGGGAGATGAAGCTTTCTTT. It is translated as CASNEGDEAFF.

This sequence joins TRBV7-2 and TRBJ2-5; 7 nucleotides align to TRBD1. The CDR3 totals 15 residues. J was trimmed by 4 bases and V by 5 bases; bases with no gene match: 10. Germline values: CDR1 SGHTA, CDR2 FQGNSA. The CDR3 DNA follows: TGTGCCAGCAGCCCTAACACAGGGGTGAGAGAGACCCAGTACTTC. Its protein is CASSPNTGVRETQYF.

V is TRBV18 and J is TRBJ2-3; D gene uncertain. V was cut by 0 bases and J by 5 bases, with 12 bases left in between. There are 15 residues in the CDR3. The V gene's germline CDR1 is KGHSH and CDR2 LQKENI. The CDR3 is CASSPPVGVRDTQYF. CDR3 coding DNA: TGTGCCAGCTCACCACCGGTAGGAGTCAGAGATACGCAGTATTTT.

The rearrangement links TRBV5-1 to TRBJ2-5, with D possibly TRBD1 on 8 matching bases. Germline V CDR1 and CDR2: SGHRS, YFSETQ. The CDR3 is made up of 15 amino acids. Trimming removed 1 base at V and 5 bases at J, with 15 bases between. The DNA of the CDR3 is TGCGCCAGCAGCTTGAATACAGGGGGAGGGGAGACCCAGTACTTC. This codes for CASSLNTGGGETQYF.

The rearrangement uses TRBV14 and TRBJ1-2; D may be TRBD1 (6 bases). Trimming took off 0 bases at V and 8 bases at J, with 10 bases between the two ends. CDR1 and CDR2 (germline): SGHDN, FVKESK. The length of the CDR3 is 13 residues. The CDR3 nucleotides are TGTGCCAGCAGCCAAGAGCGGGGGGGCGGCTACACCTTC. It is translated as CASSQERGGGYTF. Based on the CDR3 plus reference TRBV14 and TRBJ1-2, the full variable domain is EAGVTQFPSHSVIEKGQTVTLRCDPISGHDNLYWYRRVMGKEIKFLLHFVKESKQDESGMPNNRFLAERTGGTYSTLKVQPAELEDSGVYFCASSQERGGGYTFGSGTRLTVV.

The rearrangement joins TRBV4-1 to TRBJ1-6, with 7 nucleotides matching TRBD1. The CDR3 covers 18 residues. Trimming took 0 bases from V and 7 from J; bases not matched to a gene: 12. Germline V gene data show CDR1 as MGHRA and CDR2 as YSYEKL. DNA for the CDR3: TGCGCCAGCAGCCAAGAAGGGGGCCGACAGGTCAACAATTCACCCCTCCACTTT. Translation: CASSQEGGRQVNNSPLHF.

This clone showed up just a few times. V and J are TRBV9 and TRBJ1-4; TRBD1 aligns across 10 bases. The junction had 15 bases not matched to a gene; V was cut back by 3 bases and J by 4 bases. The CDR3 spans 19 residues. The germline gives CDR1 SGDLS, CDR2 YYNGEE. In DNA, the CDR3 is TGTGCCAGCAGCGCCTCCCTCTCCGGGACAGGGGCAGATAATGAAAAACTGTTTTTT. Translating it yields CASSASLSGTGADNEKLFF. Variable domain in full (rest from reference TRBV9 and TRBJ1-4): DSGVTQTPKHLITATGQRVTLRCSPRSGDLSVYWYQQSLDQGLQFLIQYYNGEERAKGNILERFSAQQFPDLHSELNLSSLELGDSALYFCASSASLSGTGADNEKLFFGSGTQLSVL.

This clone was observed a handful of times. This sequence joins TRBV9 and TRBJ2-3; D perhaps matches TRBD1 (6 bases). The CDR3 loop spans 14 amino acids. Trimming pared 4 bases from V and 5 bases from J, leaving 14 bases between. Germline-derived CDR1 and CDR2 are SGDLS and YYNGEE. CDR3 sequence reads: CASSYSDSRDTQYF. Written as DNA, the CDR3 is TGTGCCAGCAGCTATTCGGACAGTCGAGATACGCAGTATTTT.

The rearrangement uses TRBV9 and TRBJ2-1, with TRBD2 matching 9 bases. CDR1 SGDLS and CDR2 YYNGEE come from the germline V gene. V gave up 4 bases and J gave up 5 bases; unmatched junction bases: 19. The CDR3 has 19 amino acids. In nucleotides, the CDR3 is TGTGCCAGCAGCCCTCGGACTAGCGAACCGTCAATTCCTCACAATGAGCAGTTCTTC. Amino acids: CASSPRTSEPSIPHNEQFF.

In its sample, this clone was seen once. The V call is TRBV2, the J call TRBJ1-1; D unresolved. V lost 6 bases and J 1 base, leaving 12 bases between the germline ends. This CDR3 contains 14 residues. Germline V lookup: CDR1 SNHLY, CDR2 FYNNEI. DNA for the CDR3: TGTGCCAGCAGGACTGAACTGGGGAACACTGAAGCTTTCTTT. It yields the protein CASRTELGNTEAFF.

V is TRBV9 and J is TRBJ2-5, with TRBD2 matching over 13 bases. CDR3 length equals 16 residues. The germline V gene has CDR1 SGDLS and CDR2 YYNGEE. The V gene end was trimmed by 6 bases and the J gene end by 4 bases; junction bases not matched to a gene: 9. This CDR3 reads CASTRGLAGVSETQYF. Here the CDR3 DNA reads TGTGCCAGCACTCGCGGACTAGCGGGAGTATCAGAGACCCAGTACTTC.

The V call is TRBV11-1, the J call TRBJ2-7; 8 bases are shared with TRBD2. In germline, CDR1 is SGHAT, CDR2 FQDESV (reference sequence). The trim removed 5 bases at V and 2 bases at J, leaving 5 bases unmatched. CDR3 length equals 14 residues. The CDR3 protein is CASSQSGSPYEQYF. The CDR3, as DNA: TGTGCCAGCAGCCAGAGCGGGAGCCCCTACGAGCAGTACTTC.